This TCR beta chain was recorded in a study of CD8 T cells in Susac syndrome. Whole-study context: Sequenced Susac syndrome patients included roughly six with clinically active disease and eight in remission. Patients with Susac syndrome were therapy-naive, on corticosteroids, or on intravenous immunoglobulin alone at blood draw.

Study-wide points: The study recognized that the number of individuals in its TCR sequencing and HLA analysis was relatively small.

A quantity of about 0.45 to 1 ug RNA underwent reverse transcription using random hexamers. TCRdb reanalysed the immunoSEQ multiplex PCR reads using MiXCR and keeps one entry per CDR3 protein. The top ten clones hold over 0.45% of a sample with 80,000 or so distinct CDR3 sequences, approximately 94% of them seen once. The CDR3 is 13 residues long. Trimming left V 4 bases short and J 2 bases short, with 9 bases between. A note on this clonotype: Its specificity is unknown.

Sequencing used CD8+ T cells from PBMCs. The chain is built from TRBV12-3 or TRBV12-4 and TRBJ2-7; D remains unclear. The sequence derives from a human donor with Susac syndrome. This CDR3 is CASSSQNPYEQYF. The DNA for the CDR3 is TGTGCCAGCAGTTCACAGAATCCCTACGAGCAGTACTTC.